Listed below are T cell receptor beta chains from one sample, sequenced in a study of CD8 T cells in ankylosing spondylitis. TCRdb itself ran the 5' RACE reads through MiXCR, one entry per CDR3 protein. The sample yields about 450,000 distinct CDR3 sequences, roughly a quarter seen once. The sample taken for sequencing was blood, either unsorted or a sorted T cell fraction (not recorded which). The source is a male donor with ankylosing spondylitis. Both conserved end residues are part of each CDR3. D genes are given only for firm matches. Expanded clones are given a class, and other clones once, few, many or no size at all.

size: NA
V: TRBV12-3/TRBV12-4
J: TRBJ2-3
length: 14
D: TRBD2
CDR3: CASSIAGPTDTQYF
DNA: TGTGCCAGCAGCATAGCGGGACCCACAGATACGCAGTATTTT

size: many
V: TRBV3-1
J: TRBJ2-7
length: 12
D: NA
CDR3: CASSQETYEQYF
DNA: TGTGCCAGCAGCCAAGAGACCTACGAGCAGTACTTC

size: NA
V: TRBV4-2
J: TRBJ2-4
length: 18
D: TRBD2
CDR3: CASSQELAGNLAKNIQYF
DNA: TGTGCCAGCAGCCAAGAACTAGCGGGGAACCTAGCCAAAAACATTCAGTACTTC

size: NA
V: TRBV10-3
J: TRBJ1-2
length: 14
D: NA
CDR3: CATKTNRQDYGYTF
DNA: TGTGCCACTAAAACGAATAGACAGGATTATGGCTACACCTTC

size: NA
V: TRBV29-1
J: TRBJ2-5
length: 12
D: TRBD1
CDR3: CSVRDRLLSQYF
DNA: TGCAGCGTGCGGGACAGGCTTCTGAGCCAGTACTTC

size: few
V: TRBV7-2
J: TRBJ2-1
length: 13
D: NA
CDR3: CASSLAGDNEQFF
DNA: TGTGCCAGCAGCTTAGCGGGGGACAATGAGCAGTTCTTC

size: few
V: TRBV7-8
J: TRBJ2-3
length: 14
D: NA
CDR3: CASTGIAETDTQYF
DNA: TGTGCCAGCACCGGAATAGCGGAAACAGATACGCAGTATTTT

size: NA
V: TRBV2
J: TRBJ2-5
length: 18
D: NA
CDR3: CASSEFGGGLGSQETQYF
DNA: TGTGCCAGCAGTGAATTTGGGGGCGGATTGGGATCCCAAGAGACCCAGTACTTC

size: many
V: TRBV12-3/TRBV12-4
J: TRBJ1-5
length: 14
D: TRBD1
CDR3: CASSYGTGDQPQHF
DNA: TGTGCCAGCAGTTACGGGACAGGGGACCAGCCCCAGCATTTT

size: NA
V: TRBV15
J: TRBJ2-1
length: 15
D: NA
CDR3: CATSRAPSPYNEQFF
DNA: TGTGCCACCAGCAGAGCCCCGTCCCCCTACAATGAGCAGTTCTTC

size: NA
V: TRBV20-1
J: TRBJ2-3
length: 13
D: TRBD2
CDR3: CSARDQGGRAQYF
DNA: TGCAGTGCTAGAGATCAAGGTGGGAGGGCGCAGTATTTT

size: few
V: TRBV15
J: TRBJ2-5
length: 12
D: NA
CDR3: CATSRDWKTQYF
DNA: TGTGCCACCAGCAGAGATTGGAAGACCCAGTACTTC

size: NA
V: TRBV18
J: TRBJ2-1
length: 13
D: TRBD2
CDR3: CASSPAAGDEQFF
DNA: TGTGCCAGCTCACCAGCGGCGGGGGATGAGCAGTTCTTC

size: NA
V: TRBV6-6
J: TRBJ1-1
length: 11
D: NA
CDR3: CASSAGTEAFF
DNA: TGTGCCAGCAGCGCCGGGACAGAAGCTTTCTTT

size: many
V: TRBV14
J: TRBJ1-1
length: 13
D: NA
CDR3: CASSLQKGSTAFF
DNA: TGTGCCAGCAGCCTCCAGAAGGGGTCGACGGCTTTCTTT

size: NA
V: TRBV5-5
J: TRBJ2-6
length: 14
D: NA
CDR3: CASALGLGANVLTF
DNA: TGTGCCAGCGCCCTGGGGCTTGGGGCCAACGTCCTGACTTTC

size: many
V: TRBV2
J: TRBJ1-2
length: 13
D: NA
CDR3: CASSDGVSYGYTF
DNA: TGTGCCAGCAGTGATGGGGTTTCCTATGGCTACACCTTC

size: NA
V: TRBV3-1
J: TRBJ2-3
length: 13
D: NA
CDR3: CASRFRGTDTQYF
DNA: TGTGCCAGCAGGTTCAGGGGAACAGATACGCAGTATTTT

size: NA
V: TRBV6-5
J: TRBJ1-5
length: 15
D: TRBD1
CDR3: CASSYPTGGHQPQHF
DNA: TGTGCCAGCAGTTATCCGACAGGGGGCCATCAGCCCCAGCATTTT

size: NA
V: TRBV5-1
J: TRBJ1-1
length: 15
D: TRBD1
CDR3: CASSNRRTGVAEAFF
DNA: TGCGCCAGCAGCAACCGGCGGACAGGGGTTGCTGAAGCTTTCTTT

size: NA
V: TRBV12-3/TRBV12-4
J: TRBJ2-1
length: 15
D: TRBD2
CDR3: CASSSRLAGAYEQFF
DNA: TGTGCCAGCAGTTCACGACTAGCGGGAGCTTATGAGCAGTTCTTC

size: NA
V: TRBV9
J: TRBJ2-5
length: 13
D: NA
CDR3: CASSVALLETQYF
DNA: TGTGCCAGCAGCGTAGCTCTTTTGGAGACCCAGTACTTC

size: NA
V: TRBV20-1
J: TRBJ2-1
length: 13
D: TRBD2
CDR3: CSARGSGWDEQFF
DNA: TGCAGTGCCCGGGGTAGCGGGTGGGATGAGCAGTTCTTC

size: few
V: TRBV10-3
J: TRBJ1-2
length: 14
D: NA
CDR3: CAIGWGFPYYGYTF
DNA: TGTGCCATCGGGTGGGGCTTTCCCTACTATGGCTACACCTTC

size: NA
V: TRBV24-1
J: TRBJ2-2
length: 16
D: TRBD1
CDR3: CATSRGAQGASGELFF
DNA: TGTGCCACTAGTCGAGGGGCGCAGGGGGCATCTGGGGAGCTGTTTTTT

size: NA
V: TRBV19
J: TRBJ2-5
length: 13
D: NA
CDR3: CASSKGAKETQYF
DNA: TGTGCCAGTAGTAAAGGGGCGAAGGAGACCCAGTACTTC

size: NA
V: TRBV12-3/TRBV12-4
J: TRBJ1-5
length: 14
D: NA
CDR3: CASSQGRYNQPQHF
DNA: TGTGCCAGCAGTCAAGGACGGTACAATCAGCCCCAGCATTTT

size: once
V: TRBV29-1
J: TRBJ1-1
length: 10
D: NA
CDR3: CSSGDPEAFF
DNA: TGCAGCTCAGGGGACCCTGAAGCTTTCTTT

size: once
V: TRBV11-3
J: TRBJ2-1
length: 16
D: TRBD1
CDR3: CASSLRTGAPYNEQFF
DNA: TGTGCCAGCAGCTTACGGACAGGGGCCCCCTACAATGAGCAGTTCTTC

size: many
V: TRBV5-1
J: TRBJ1-1
length: 15
D: NA
CDR3: CASSLGETANTEAFF
DNA: TGCGCCAGCAGCTTGGGAGAGACAGCAAACACTGAAGCTTTCTTT

size: NA
V: TRBV27
J: TRBJ2-3
length: 11
D: NA
CDR3: CAVAGTDTQYF
DNA: TGTGCCGTGGCGGGGACAGATACGCAGTATTTT

size: few
V: TRBV20-1
J: TRBJ2-3
length: 17
D: TRBD2
CDR3: CSALWGLAVSGGDTQYF
DNA: TGCAGTGCTCTGTGGGGACTAGCGGTATCGGGGGGAGATACGCAGTATTTT

size: NA
V: TRBV7-9
J: TRBJ1-1
length: 13
D: NA
CDR3: CASSLAGGPEAFF
DNA: TGTGCCAGCAGCTTAGCTGGGGGGCCCGAAGCTTTCTTT

size: NA
V: TRBV12-3/TRBV12-4
J: TRBJ2-2
length: 16
D: NA
CDR3: CASSLRGGVITGELFF
DNA: TGTGCCAGCAGTTTGAGGGGGGGCGTGATCACCGGGGAGCTGTTTTTT

size: few
V: TRBV29-1
J: TRBJ1-2
length: 14
D: NA
CDR3: CSVAEWGGGDGYTF
DNA: TGCAGCGTTGCCGAATGGGGAGGGGGAGACGGCTACACCTTC

size: NA
V: TRBV5-1
J: TRBJ1-6
length: 16
D: NA
CDR3: CASSLVLGRADSPLHF
DNA: TGCGCCAGCAGCTTGGTTTTAGGGCGGGCGGATTCACCCCTCCACTTT

size: NA
V: TRBV29-1
J: TRBJ1-2
length: 13
D: TRBD1
CDR3: CSVEEGQNYGYTF
DNA: TGCAGCGTTGAAGAGGGACAGAACTATGGCTACACCTTC

size: NA
V: TRBV27
J: TRBJ1-5
length: 17
D: NA
CDR3: CASSLGFRDGSNQPQHF
DNA: TGTGCCAGCAGTTTAGGGTTCCGGGACGGTAGCAATCAGCCCCAGCATTTT

size: few
V: TRBV5-6
J: TRBJ2-7
length: 15
D: TRBD1
CDR3: CASSLGDRAGYEQYF
DNA: TGTGCCAGCAGCTTGGGGGACAGGGCCGGCTACGAGCAGTACTTC

size: few
V: TRBV20-1
J: TRBJ2-1
length: 12
D: NA
CDR3: CSARGGLNEQFF
DNA: TGCAGTGCCAGGGGGGGGCTGAATGAGCAGTTCTTC

size: many
V: TRBV3-1
J: TRBJ1-4
length: 15
D: NA
CDR3: CASSQVPQGGEKLFF
DNA: TGTGCCAGCAGCCAAGTGCCGCAGGGTGGGGAAAAACTGTTTTTT

size: few
V: TRBV24-1
J: TRBJ2-5
length: 15
D: NA
CDR3: CATSDLGTEQETQYF
DNA: TGTGCCACCAGTGATTTAGGGACCGAGCAAGAGACCCAGTACTTC

size: many
V: TRBV12-3/TRBV12-4
J: TRBJ2-2
length: 13
D: NA
CDR3: CASSLFTAGELFF
DNA: TGTGCCAGCAGTTTGTTTACAGCCGGGGAGCTGTTTTTT

size: once
V: TRBV2
J: TRBJ2-2
length: 16
D: TRBD2
CDR3: CASSRLSGRNTGELFF
DNA: TGTGCCAGCAGCCGTTTGAGCGGGAGAAATACCGGGGAGCTGTTTTTT

size: few
V: TRBV29-1
J: TRBJ2-1
length: 14
D: NA
CDR3: CSVRSGESYNEQFF
DNA: TGCAGCGTACGATCAGGGGAATCCTACAATGAGCAGTTCTTC

size: NA
V: TRBV12-3/TRBV12-4
J: TRBJ2-7
length: 19
D: TRBD2
CDR3: CASSLAMRGLAGGRNEQYF
DNA: TGTGCCAGCAGTTTAGCCATGCGAGGACTAGCGGGAGGGCGCAACGAGCAGTACTTC

size: NA
V: TRBV20-1
J: TRBJ2-4
length: 14
D: NA
CDR3: CSAVDRIAKNIQYF
DNA: TGCAGTGCTGTGGACCGAATAGCCAAAAACATTCAGTACTTC

size: few
V: TRBV7-9
J: TRBJ1-2
length: 17
D: TRBD1
CDR3: CASSLDGTGSLLYGYTF
DNA: TGTGCCAGCAGCTTAGACGGGACAGGGTCTCTCCTCTATGGCTACACCTTC

size: NA
V: TRBV6-5
J: TRBJ1-5
length: 15
D: NA
CDR3: CASSYSQGGSQPQHF
DNA: TGTGCCAGCAGTTACTCACAGGGTGGGAGTCAGCCCCAGCATTTT

size: NA
V: TRBV6-1
J: TRBJ2-5
length: 14
D: NA
CDR3: CASKNSIAQETQYF
DNA: TGTGCCAGCAAAAACAGTATCGCCCAAGAGACCCAGTACTTC

size: NA
V: TRBV12-3/TRBV12-4
J: TRBJ1-5
length: 16
D: TRBD1
CDR3: CASSQGGTGVNQPQHF
DNA: TGTGCCAGCAGCCAGGGGGGGACAGGGGTCAATCAGCCCCAGCATTTT

size: NA
V: TRBV12-3/TRBV12-4
J: TRBJ1-6
length: 14
D: NA
CDR3: CASSSLPSDSPLHF
DNA: TGTGCCAGCAGTTCCCTCCCTAGTGATTCACCCCTCCACTTT

size: few
V: TRBV12-3/TRBV12-4
J: TRBJ2-1
length: 15
D: NA
CDR3: CASSPPVGEYNEQFF
DNA: TGTGCCAGCAGCCCCCCTGTGGGGGAATACAATGAGCAGTTCTTC